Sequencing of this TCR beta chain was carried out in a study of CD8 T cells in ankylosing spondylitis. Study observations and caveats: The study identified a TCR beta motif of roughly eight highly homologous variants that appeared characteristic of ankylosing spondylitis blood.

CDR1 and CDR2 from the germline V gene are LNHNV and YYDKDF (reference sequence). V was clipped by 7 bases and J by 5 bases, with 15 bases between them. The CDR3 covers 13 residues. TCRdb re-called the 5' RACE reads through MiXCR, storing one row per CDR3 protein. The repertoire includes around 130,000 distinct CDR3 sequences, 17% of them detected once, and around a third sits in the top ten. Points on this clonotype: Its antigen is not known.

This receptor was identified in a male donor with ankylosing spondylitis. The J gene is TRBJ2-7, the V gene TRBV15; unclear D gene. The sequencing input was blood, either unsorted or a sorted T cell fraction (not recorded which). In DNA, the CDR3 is TGTGCCACCACCCCCTACGGTGGGGACGAGCAGTACTTC. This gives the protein CATTPYGGDEQYF.